This T cell receptor beta chain emerged from a study of blood T cell repertoires in COVID-19. CDR1 is SGHRS and CDR2 is YFSETQ in the germline V gene. This CDR3 has 14 residues. The V segment lost 4 bases and the J segment 5 bases; nucleotides outside the gene matches: 3. Here immunoSEQ multiplex PCR was the method, and the copy in TCRdb shows in-frame clones only, minus some. Of some 120,000 clones in the sample, approximately 88% were seen once. Specimen: peripheral blood. This chain connects TRBV5-1 to TRBJ1-4; TRBD1 aligns across 9 bases. The source of this sequence is a man aged 50 to 59 with acute or convalescent COVID-19. Here the CDR3 DNA reads TGCGCCAGCAGCCGACAGGGGGAGAATGAAAAACTGTTTTTT. It codes for CASSRQGENEKLFF. The full variable domain, rest sourced from reference TRBV5-1 and TRBJ1-4, is KAGVTQTPRYLIKTRGQQVTLSCSPISGHRSVSWYQQTPGQGLQFLFEYFSETQRNKGNFPGRFSGRQFSNSRSEMNVSTLELGDSALYLCASSRQGENEKLFFGSGTQLSVL.